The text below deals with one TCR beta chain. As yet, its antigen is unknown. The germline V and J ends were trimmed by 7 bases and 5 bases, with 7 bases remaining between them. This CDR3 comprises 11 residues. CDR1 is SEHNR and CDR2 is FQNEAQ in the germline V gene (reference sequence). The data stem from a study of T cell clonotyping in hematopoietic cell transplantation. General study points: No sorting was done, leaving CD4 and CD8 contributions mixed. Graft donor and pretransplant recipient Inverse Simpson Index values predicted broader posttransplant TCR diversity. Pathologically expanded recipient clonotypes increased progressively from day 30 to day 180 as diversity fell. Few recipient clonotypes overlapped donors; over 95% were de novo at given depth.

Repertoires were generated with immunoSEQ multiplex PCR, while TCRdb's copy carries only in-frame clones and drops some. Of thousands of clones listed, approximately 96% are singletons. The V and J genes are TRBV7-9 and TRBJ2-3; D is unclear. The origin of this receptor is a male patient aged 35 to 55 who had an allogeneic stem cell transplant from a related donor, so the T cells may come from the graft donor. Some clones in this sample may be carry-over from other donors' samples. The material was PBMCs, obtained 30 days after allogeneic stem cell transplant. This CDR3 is CASTRRDTQYF. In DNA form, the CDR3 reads TGTGCCAGCACGAGGAGAGATACGCAGTATTTT.